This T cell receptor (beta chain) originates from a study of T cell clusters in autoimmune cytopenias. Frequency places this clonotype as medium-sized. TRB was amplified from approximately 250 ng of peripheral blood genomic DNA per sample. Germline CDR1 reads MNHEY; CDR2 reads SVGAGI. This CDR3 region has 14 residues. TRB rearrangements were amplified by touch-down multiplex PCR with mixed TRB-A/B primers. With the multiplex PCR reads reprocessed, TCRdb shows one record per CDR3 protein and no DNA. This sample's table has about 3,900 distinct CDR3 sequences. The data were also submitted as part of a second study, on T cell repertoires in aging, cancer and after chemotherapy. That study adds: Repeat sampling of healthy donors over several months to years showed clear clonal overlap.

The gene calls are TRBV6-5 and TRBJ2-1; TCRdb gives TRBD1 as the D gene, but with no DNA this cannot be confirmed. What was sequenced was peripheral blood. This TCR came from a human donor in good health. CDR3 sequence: CASRDRGEASPQFF.